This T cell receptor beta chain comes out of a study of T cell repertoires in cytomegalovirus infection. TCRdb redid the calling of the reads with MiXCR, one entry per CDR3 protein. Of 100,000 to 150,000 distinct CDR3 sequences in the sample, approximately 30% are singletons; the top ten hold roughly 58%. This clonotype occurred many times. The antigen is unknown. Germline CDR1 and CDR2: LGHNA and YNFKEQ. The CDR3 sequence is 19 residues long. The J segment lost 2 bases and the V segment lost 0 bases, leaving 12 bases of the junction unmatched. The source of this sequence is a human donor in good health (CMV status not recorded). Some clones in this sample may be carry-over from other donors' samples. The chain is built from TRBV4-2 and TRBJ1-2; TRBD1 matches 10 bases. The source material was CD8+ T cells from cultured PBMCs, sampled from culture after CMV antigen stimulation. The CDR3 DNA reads TGTGCCAGCAGCCAAGATCCGAAGGGAGGGACAGGGGTAAACTATGGCTACACCTTC. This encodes CASSQDPKGGTGVNYGYTF.